This TCR beta chain was captured in a study of T cell responses to AZD1222 COVID-19 vaccine. Study-level findings and limits: Just a handful of AZD1222 recipients tested seropositive at baseline. Samples come after the peak T cell response, not at day 14. Targets within unmutated variant regions were reportedly found for nearly half of spike-specific TCRs.

The CDR3 extends over 15 amino acids. Trimming took off 4 bases at V and 3 bases at J, with 16 bases between the two ends. Germline V gives CDR1 SQVTM, CDR2 ANQGSEA. Data came from immunoSEQ multiplex PCR; TCRdb stores just in-frame clones and leaves some out. Of some 170,000 clones listed, 85% to 90% were seen once; the top ten hold 4% to 4.5%. With respect to this clone: Antigen specificity is unknown.

The sequence came from an adult who received the MenACWY meningococcal vaccine as a control. The material was peripheral blood, obtained 28 days after the second dose of the MenACWY control vaccine. This rearrangement joins TRBV29-1 to TRBJ1-5; the D is unclear. Here the CDR3 DNA reads TGCAGCGTTGGGGGTACCCTTGATTCCAATCAGCCCCAGCATTTT. Residues: CSVGGTLDSNQPQHF.